This TCR beta chain was obtained from a study of OX40 agonist ivuxolimab in advanced cancers. Study summary: Patients enrolled in dose escalation were diagnosed with hepatocellular carcinoma, melanoma, renal cell or head and neck cancer. Study-wide results and limits: Which antigen the expanded peripheral T cells recognized is unknown.

V was shortened by 4 bases and J by 7 bases, with 14 bases between the two germline ends. The CDR3 totals 14 residues. Germline V gene data show CDR1 as MNHNS and CDR2 as SASEGT. Details on this clone: The antigen is undetermined.

Profiled with immunoSEQ multiplex PCR; TCRdb holds only in-frame clones, not every one. Among roughly 70,000 clones, approximately 83% were seen once, and the ten largest hold 0.5% to 0.6%. Anyone with autoimmune disease history or systemic immunosuppression was excluded. Researchers took blood at baseline, on cycle 4 day 1, and on cycle 7 day 1. This specimen consisted of CD4+ or CD8+ T cells sorted from blood, obtained in a trial of the OX40 agonist ivuxolimab. V usage is TRBV6-1 and J usage is TRBJ1-5; perhaps TRBD1 as D (6 bases). The source of this sequence is an adult with an advanced solid tumor such as melanoma, head and neck, liver or kidney cancer. DNA of the CDR3: TGTGCCAGCAGTGGGGACACCTCCTGGCAGCCCCAGCATTTT. Its translation: CASSGDTSWQPQHF.